This T cell receptor (beta chain) was obtained from a study of T-cell memory formation after mild COVID-19. Study background: Clusters of TCRs were largely donor specific.

Sample barcodes and UMIs were carried by the TCR alpha and TCR beta cDNA libraries that 5'RACE generated with constant-segment primers. A single record per CDR3 protein comes from TCRdb applying MiXCR to the 5' RACE reads. Of over 60,000 distinct CDR3 sequences listed, 16% are singletons. Overall study results and limits: Mainly in CM and EM were contracting CD4+ clones; CD8+ were in EMRA. The finding that pre-infection memory included some responding clones suggested that cross-reactive memory joined.

The CDR3 loop spans 13 amino acids. The ends were cut back, 4 bases at V and 2 bases at J, with 9 bases in the middle. Germline CDR1 reads SEHNR; CDR2 reads FQNEAQ (reference sequence). As to this clonotype: The antigen is not known.

Specimen: PBMCs or a T cell subset sorted from them (not recorded which). V is TRBV7-9 and J is TRBJ2-7; D is perhaps TRBD1 (5 bases). The receptor's source is an adult woman who had mild COVID-19 (a few samples of this study predate the infection). Cell type and time point are not known. The CDR3 loop reads CASSSTETYEQYF. CDR3 in DNA: TGTGCCAGCAGCTCGACAGAGACCTACGAGCAGTACTTC. Looking up the rest from reference TRBV7-9 and TRBJ2-7 gives the full variable domain: DTGVSQNPRHKITKRGQNVTFRCDPISEHNRLYWYRQTLGQGPEFLTYFQNEAQLEKSRLLSDRFSAERPKGSFSTLEIQRTEQGDSAMYLCASSSTETYEQYFGPGTRLTVT.